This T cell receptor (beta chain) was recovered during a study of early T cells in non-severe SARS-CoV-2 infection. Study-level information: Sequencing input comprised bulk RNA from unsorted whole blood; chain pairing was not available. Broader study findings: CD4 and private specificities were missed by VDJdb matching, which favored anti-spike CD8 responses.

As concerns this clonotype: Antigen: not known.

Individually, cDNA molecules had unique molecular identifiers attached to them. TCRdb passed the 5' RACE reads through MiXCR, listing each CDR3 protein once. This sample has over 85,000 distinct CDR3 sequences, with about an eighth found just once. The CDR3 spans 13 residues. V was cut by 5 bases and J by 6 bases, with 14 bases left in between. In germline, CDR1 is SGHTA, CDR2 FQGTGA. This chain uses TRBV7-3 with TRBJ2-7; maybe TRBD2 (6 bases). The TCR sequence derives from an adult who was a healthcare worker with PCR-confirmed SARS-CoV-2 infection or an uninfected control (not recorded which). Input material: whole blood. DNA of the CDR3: TGTGCCAGCAGCCAACTAGCCATCTCCGAGCAGTACTTC. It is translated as CASSQLAISEQYF. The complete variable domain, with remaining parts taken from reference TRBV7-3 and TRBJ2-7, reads GAGVSQTPSNKVTEKGKYVELRCDPISGHTALYWYRQSLGQGPEFLIYFQGTGAADDSGLPNDRFFAVRPEGSVSTLKIQRTERGDSAVYLCASSQLAISEQYFGPGTRLTVT.